Below are 4 T cell receptor beta chains sequenced from a single sample in a study of blood T cell repertoires in COVID-19. Sequenced by immunoSEQ multiplex PCR; TCRdb stores in-frame clones only, minus some. The sample lists about 440,000 clones; approximately 90% were seen once. Material for sequencing was peripheral blood. The receptors were gathered from a woman aged 25 to 45 with acute or convalescent COVID-19.

Worth noting for this clone: The germline gene is not matched at one end of the junction; a read error may be the cause. V is TRBV6-1 and J is TRBJ2-5; the match to TRBD2 covers 8 bases. This CDR3 is 17 amino acids long. Per the germline V gene, CDR1 is MNHNS and CDR2 is SASEGT. The CDR3 sequence: CASTENSLAAPWETQYF. CDR3 bases: TGTGCCAGCACTGAAAATTCACTAGCGGCGCCTTGGGAGACCCAGTACTTC.

The rearrangement uses TRBV10-3 and TRBJ2-3, with TRBD1 as a possible D gene (5 bases). Germline lookup yields CDR1 ENHRY and CDR2 SYGVKD. The CDR3 covers 14 residues. Between the trimmed V and J ends, which lost 6 bases and 4 bases, there was a span of 14 bases. Here the CDR3 DNA reads TGTGCCATCAGCCCTTCGACAGCCTCAGATACGCAGTATTTT. Translation gives CAISPSTASDTQYF.

The rearrangement uses TRBV7-3 and TRBJ2-3; D is unresolved. The germline V gene encodes CDR1 SGHTA and CDR2 FQGTGA. The CDR3 covers 14 residues. V was clipped by 5 bases and J by 6 bases, with 15 bases between them. The DNA for the CDR3 is TGTGCCAGCAGCCCTGGTGGGCCCGCGGATACGCAGTATTTT. Its protein product is CASSPGGPADTQYF.

This rearrangement joins TRBV2 to TRBJ2-3, with unresolved D. The CDR3 totals 13 residues. The V and J ends lost 3 bases and 3 bases respectively, with 7 bases between them. Germline lookup yields CDR1 SNHLY and CDR2 FYNNEI. CDR3 DNA sequence: TGTGCCAGCAGTGAGACATGGACAGATACGCAGTATTTT. Translated, it gives CASSETWTDTQYF.